The next 12 T cell receptor beta chains were all read from a single sample in a study of lymphopenia after photon versus proton radiotherapy. This table comes from immunoSEQ multiplex PCR, and its TCRdb copy is limited to in-frame clones, with some not included. Of 150,000 or so clones in the sample, 80% to 90% were seen once. Source: peripheral blood, taken from a patient treated with photon-based radiotherapy. These TCRs come from a middle-aged man with gastric cancer.

This sequence joins TRBV7-3 and TRBJ2-1; 7 nucleotides line up with TRBD1. This CDR3 contains 13 residues. The V gene end was trimmed by 5 bases and the J gene end by 9 bases; junction bases not matched to a gene: 7. Germline CDR1 is SGHTA and CDR2 is FQGTGA. CDR3 in DNA: TGTGCCAGCAGCCTGGGACAGCACCGTGAGCAGTTCTTC. Encoded protein: CASSLGQHREQFF.

V and J are TRBV7-6 and TRBJ2-1; maybe TRBD2 (5 bases). Germline lookup yields CDR1 SGHVS and CDR2 FNYEAQ. The CDR3 has 19 amino acids. Trimming took 1 base from V and 2 from J, leaving 21 bases between them. The CDR3 DNA sequence: TGTGCCAGCAGCTTAGACGCGGAGGACCCCCGAGCGGCCTACAATGAGCAGTTCTTC. Amino acids: CASSLDAEDPRAAYNEQFF.

CDR3 region: CATSRASTYNYGYTF. As DNA, the CDR3 is TGTGCCACCAGCAGAGCCAGCACATACAACTATGGCTACACCTTC. The chain uses TRBV15 and TRBJ1-2, with no clear D. There are 15 residues in the CDR3. Between the trimmed V and J ends, which lost 1 base and 2 bases, there was a span of 11 bases. Germline loops: CDR1 LNHNV, CDR2 YYDKDF (reference sequence).

This clone was observed a single time. This chain links TRBV14 with TRBJ1-2; 7 bases are a match to TRBD1. Germline V CDR1 and CDR2: SGHDN, FVKESK. J gave up 4 bases and V 4 bases, and 9 bases lay outside the gene matches. This CDR3 has 15 residues. CDR3 in DNA: TGTGCCAGCAGCCCACCAGGGGGGATTCCCTATGGCTACACCTTC. Translation gives CASSPPGGIPYGYTF.

This sequence joins TRBV9 and TRBJ1-2; 9 bases map to TRBD1. V lost 0 bases to trimming and J lost 8 bases; unmatched junction nucleotides: 11. The CDR3 totals 16 residues. The germline V gene encodes CDR1 SGDLS and CDR2 YYNGEE. The CDR3 loop is CASSVETGGMTLGYTF. The CDR3 DNA reads as TGTGCCAGCAGCGTAGAGACAGGGGGGATGACGCTAGGCTACACCTTC.

The chain employs TRBV6-5 and TRBJ2-3; 11 positions agree with TRBD2. Losses at the gene ends were 9 bases for V and 2 bases for J; bases not matched to a gene: 4. Per the germline V gene, CDR1 is MNHEY and CDR2 is SVGAGI. The CDR3 is 14 amino acids. The CDR3 sequence: CASGGLADTDTQYF. CDR3 in DNA: TGTGCCAGTGGGGGACTAGCGGACACAGATACGCAGTATTTT.

The gene calls are TRBV27 and TRBJ2-5, with a possible D match to TRBD2 (5 bases). The ends were cut back, 5 bases at V and 4 bases at J, with 11 bases in the middle. The CDR3 has 13 residues. The V gene's germline CDR1 is MNHEY and CDR2 SMNVEV (reference sequence). The CDR3: CASSSGLGETQYF. For the CDR3, the DNA is TGTGCCAGCAGTAGCGGTTTGGGAGAGACCCAGTACTTC.

The V gene is TRBV12-5, the J gene TRBJ1-3; perhaps TRBD1 as D (6 bases). CDR3 length equals 17 residues. V was trimmed by 4 bases and J by 4 bases, leaving 20 bases between them. Germline V CDR1 and CDR2: LGHNT, FRNRAP. The CDR3 DNA reads as TGTGCTAGTGGTTGGGAGGGTTTACTGCAGGGGGGAAACACCATATATTTT. This encodes CASGWEGLLQGGNTIYF.

This clone came up once. The chain recombines TRBV6-1 with TRBJ2-1; no firm D call. This CDR3 has 13 residues. Germline V gives CDR1 MNHNS, CDR2 SASEGT. V was shortened by 6 bases and J by 5 bases, with 11 bases between the two germline ends. This CDR3 reads CASRGVGHNEQFF. Written as DNA, the CDR3 is TGTGCCAGCAGAGGAGTCGGGCACAATGAGCAGTTCTTC.

V and J are TRBV10-3 and TRBJ2-5, with 8 bases fitting TRBD1. V lost 10 bases to trimming and J lost 1 base; unmatched junction nucleotides: 8. Per the germline V gene, CDR1 is ENHRY and CDR2 is SYGVKD. The CDR3 covers 14 residues. CDR3 loop: CATGQGAPQETQYF. DNA of the CDR3: TGTGCCACCGGACAGGGAGCCCCCCAAGAGACCCAGTACTTC.

V and J are TRBV28 and TRBJ2-2; perhaps TRBD2 as D (5 bases). Trimming stripped 3 bases from V and 3 bases from J, with 14 bases between. CDR3 length: 16 amino acids. The V gene's germline CDR1 is MDHEN and CDR2 SYDVKM. This chain's CDR3 is CASSFRDLWDTGELFF. CDR3 DNA sequence: TGTGCCAGCAGTTTCCGGGATCTGTGGGACACCGGGGAGCTGTTTTTT.

The CDR3 coding sequence is TGTGCCAGCCTGTCCGGGGAAGGCTACAATGAGCAGTTCTTC. It is translated as CASLSGEGYNEQFF. The chain employs TRBV2 and TRBJ2-1, with D tentatively TRBD2 (5 bases). There are 14 residues in the CDR3. Per germline, CDR1 SNHLY and CDR2 FYNNEI. Trimming stripped 8 bases from V and 3 bases from J, with 14 bases between.